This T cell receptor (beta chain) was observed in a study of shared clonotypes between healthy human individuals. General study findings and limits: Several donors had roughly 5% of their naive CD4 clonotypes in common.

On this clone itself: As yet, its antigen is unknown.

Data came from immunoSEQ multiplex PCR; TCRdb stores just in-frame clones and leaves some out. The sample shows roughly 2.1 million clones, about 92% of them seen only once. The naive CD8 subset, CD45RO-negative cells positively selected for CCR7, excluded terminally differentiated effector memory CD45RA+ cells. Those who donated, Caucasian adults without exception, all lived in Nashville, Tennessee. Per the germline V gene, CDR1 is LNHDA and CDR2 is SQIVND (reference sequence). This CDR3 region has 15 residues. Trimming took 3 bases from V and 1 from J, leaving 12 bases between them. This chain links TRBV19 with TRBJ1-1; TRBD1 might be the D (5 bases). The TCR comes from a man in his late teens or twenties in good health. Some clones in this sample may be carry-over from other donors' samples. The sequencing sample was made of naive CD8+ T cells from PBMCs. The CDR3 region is CASSILRDGNTEAFF. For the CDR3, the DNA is TGTGCCAGTAGTATTCTCAGGGACGGGAACACTGAAGCTTTCTTT.